Listed below are T cell receptor beta chains from one sample, sequenced in a study of T-cell memory formation after mild COVID-19. TCRdb analysed the 5' RACE reads with MiXCR anew, one entry per CDR3 protein. The sample gives roughly 310,000 distinct CDR3 sequences, approximately 15% of which show up once; about a fifth is in the top ten. What was sequenced was PBMCs or a T cell subset sorted from them (not recorded which). These receptors were collected from a man between 18 and 35 years old who had mild COVID-19 (a few samples of this study predate the infection). Cell type and time point are not known. The CDR3 runs from the conserved cysteine through the conserved F or W. D genes are given only for firm matches. Only part of the rows carry a size: once, few, many, or a class if the clone is expanded.

d_gene	abundance	v_gene	j_gene	CDR3nt	CDR3aa
TRBD2	.	TRBV12-3/TRBV12-4	TRBJ2-1	TGTGCCAGCAGTTTTCCCGGGGGGGGTGAGCAGTTCTTC	CASSFPGGGEQFF
TRBD1	few	TRBV4-1	TRBJ2-5	TGCGCCAGCAGCCGACAGGGAATAGCTTGGGCCCAAGAGACCCAGTACTTC	CASSRQGIAWAQETQYF
TRBD1	.	TRBV7-3	TRBJ1-1	TGTGCCAGCAGCTACGACAGGGGGGTAGCTTTCTTT	CASSYDRGVAFF
TRBD1	few	TRBV6-5	TRBJ1-2	TGTGCCAGCAGTTACTTGGGACAGGGCTACTATGGCTACACCTTC	CASSYLGQGYYGYTF
.	few	TRBV7-3	TRBJ2-1	TGTGCCAGCAGCGGGCAGGGAGGTGAGCAGTTCTTC	CASSGQGGEQFF
.	few	TRBV7-9	TRBJ1-1	TGTGCCAGCAGCACGGTGGTACGGAACACTGAAGCTTTCTTT	CASSTVVRNTEAFF
TRBD1	.	TRBV5-1	TRBJ1-1	TGCGCCAGCAGCGGAGAACAGGGGCCGGAGAACACTGAAGCTTTCTTT	CASSGEQGPENTEAFF
.	.	TRBV6-6	TRBJ2-3	TGTGCCAGCAGTTACTCGGGGCGTACAGATACGCAGTATTTT	CASSYSGRTDTQYF
TRBD2	.	TRBV7-9	TRBJ2-3	TGTGCCAGCCACAAGGGACTAGCGGCTAGCACAGATACGCAGTATTTT	CASHKGLAASTDTQYF
.	few	TRBV7-9	TRBJ2-3	TGTGCCAGCAGCCCGAGCCGGCAATCGGATACGCAGTATTTT	CASSPSRQSDTQYF
.	.	TRBV6-6	TRBJ1-1	TGTGCCAGCAGGGACCGGCGTGAAGCTTTCTTT	CASRDRREAFF
TRBD2	.	TRBV7-3	TRBJ2-5	TGTGCCAGCAGCCTCGGGCCTGGCGGGGGGAAAGAGACCCAGTACTTC	CASSLGPGGGKETQYF
.	.	TRBV5-6	TRBJ1-5	TGTGCCAGCAGCTTGCTACGGGGATATAGCAATCAGCCCCAGCATTTT	CASSLLRGYSNQPQHF
TRBD2	many	TRBV3-1	TRBJ2-1	TGTGCCAGCAGCCACGGACTAGCGGGGAGCGCGGACAATGAGCAGTTCTTC	CASSHGLAGSADNEQFF
.	.	TRBV7-8	TRBJ1-4	TGTGCCAGCAGCTTAGCGGTCCGGGTAGGGGATGAAAAACTGTTTTTT	CASSLAVRVGDEKLFF
TRBD2	.	TRBV6-5	TRBJ2-3	TGTGCCACTTCAGGGACTAGCGGGGGGAATACGCAGTATTTT	CATSGTSGGNTQYF
TRBD1	few	TRBV6-2/TRBV6-3	TRBJ2-5	TGTGCCAGCAGTTCAACCCCACAGGGGCTACAAGAGACCCAGTACTTC	CASSSTPQGLQETQYF
TRBD2	.	TRBV5-4	TRBJ2-3	TGTGCCAGCAGCCGGGAGGCTAGGAGCACAGATACGCAGTATTTT	CASSREARSTDTQYF
.	.	TRBV14	TRBJ2-2	TGTGCCAGCAGCCATTTAAGGGATGGAACCGGGGAGCTGTTTTTT	CASSHLRDGTGELFF
.	few	TRBV6-5	TRBJ2-1	TGTGCCAGCAGTTACGAGGGGGGCTCCTACAATGAGCAGTTCTTC	CASSYEGGSYNEQFF
TRBD2	many	TRBV6-5	TRBJ2-3	TGTGCCAGCAGTCGGGGACTAGCCTACTTTACAGATACGCAGTATTTT	CASSRGLAYFTDTQYF
.	few	TRBV7-9	TRBJ2-3	TGTGCCAGCAGCTTAGCGAGGGGTCAGAGCACAGATACGCAGTATTTT	CASSLARGQSTDTQYF
.	.	TRBV30	TRBJ1-5	TGTGCCTGGAGTGACAGCCTCAATCAGCCCCAGCATTTT	CAWSDSLNQPQHF
.	few	TRBV5-1	TRBJ2-2	TGCGCCAGCAGCCAACAGTCTAGCACCGGGGAGCTGTTTTTT	CASSQQSSTGELFF
TRBD2	few	TRBV5-1	TRBJ2-3	TGCGCCAGCCGAGAGACTAGCGGGGGCACAGATACGCAGTATTTT	CASRETSGGTDTQYF
.	.	TRBV25-1	TRBJ1-4	TGTGCCAGCAGTCGCGACGTCGGTAATGAAAAACTGTTTTTT	CASSRDVGNEKLFF
.	.	TRBV28	TRBJ1-2	TGTGCCAGCAGTTTATACGAGGGGAGCTATGGCTACACCTTC	CASSLYEGSYGYTF
TRBD1	.	TRBV10-3	TRBJ2-7	TGTGCCACCGGACAGGGCTACGAGCAGTACTTC	CATGQGYEQYF
.	.	TRBV5-5	TRBJ2-7	TGTGCCAGCAGCTTGGAGTATGGGACGCCCTCCTACGAGCAGTACTTC	CASSLEYGTPSYEQYF
.	few	TRBV13	TRBJ2-7	TGTGCCAGCAGCTCTAACTACGAGCAGTACTTC	CASSSNYEQYF
.	.	TRBV18	TRBJ1-1	TGTGCCAGCTCACTAGGGCCTGCTGAAGCTTTCTTT	CASSLGPAEAFF
.	few	TRBV12-3/TRBV12-4	TRBJ1-1	TGTGCCAGCAGTTTATCTGACGATAACACTGAAGCTTTCTTT	CASSLSDDNTEAFF
.	few	TRBV14	TRBJ2-3	TGTGCCAGCAGCCAGGCTTGGGACAGCACAGATACGCAGTATTTT	CASSQAWDSTDTQYF
TRBD1	few	TRBV3-1	TRBJ2-7	TGTGCCAGCAGCGGACAGGGGGCCGGGGAGCAGTACTTC	CASSGQGAGEQYF
TRBD1	few	TRBV27	TRBJ2-3	TGTGCCAGCAGTTTCTACAGGGGGCACACAGATACGCAGTATTTT	CASSFYRGHTDTQYF
.	few	TRBV12-3/TRBV12-4	TRBJ1-5	TGTGCCAGCAGTACAGGGCCCGCCTATCAGCCCCAGCATTTT	CASSTGPAYQPQHF
TRBD1	few	TRBV18	TRBJ1-1	TGTGCCAGCTCGTCGGGACAGACTATCACTGAAGCTTTCTTT	CASSSGQTITEAFF
TRBD2	many	TRBV25-1	TRBJ2-1	TGTGCCAGCAGACTAGCGGGGGGAGACAATGAGCAGTTCTTC	CASRLAGGDNEQFF
.	few	TRBV4-1	TRBJ1-4	TGCGCCAGCAGCCAAGCGGGGAAACTGTTTTTT	CASSQAGKLFF
TRBD2	few	TRBV5-1	TRBJ2-1	TGCGCCAGCAGCGGGGGACTAGCGGCGTCCTACAATGAGCAGTTCTTC	CASSGGLAASYNEQFF
.	few	TRBV6-1	TRBJ1-5	TGTGCCAGCAGTGGGTTTCGTGGGAGCAATCAGCCCCAGCATTTT	CASSGFRGSNQPQHF
TRBD2	many	TRBV7-6	TRBJ2-7	TGTGCCAGCAGCCTGGGAGGGGCGGGCGAGCAGTACTTC	CASSLGGAGEQYF
TRBD1	few	TRBV5-1	TRBJ1-3	TGCGCCAGCAGCCCGAGGACAGGGACCTCTGGAAACACCATATATTTT	CASSPRTGTSGNTIYF
.	.	TRBV7-8	TRBJ1-3	TGTGCCAGCAGCTCACGACTGCCGACGCCCGGAAACACCATATATTTT	CASSSRLPTPGNTIYF
.	.	TRBV18	TRBJ1-6	TGTGCCAGCTCCTCAAGGGAGGGCTTGTCACCCCTCCACTTT	CASSSREGLSPLHF
TRBD1	.	TRBV29-1	TRBJ2-7	TGCAGCGTGATAGGACAGGGGAACGAGCAGTACTTC	CSVIGQGNEQYF
.	.	TRBV10-3	TRBJ1-1	TGTGCCATCAGTCGGGACAAAAGCAATACTGAAGCTTTCTTT	CAISRDKSNTEAFF
.	few	TRBV4-1	TRBJ1-4	TGCGCCAGCAGCCAACCGTACCGGGGATCAACTAATGAAAAACTGTTTTTT	CASSQPYRGSTNEKLFF
.	.	TRBV7-2	TRBJ2-5	TGTGCCAGCAGCCGGAGGAGGGGAATCCAAGAGACCCAGTACTTC	CASSRRRGIQETQYF
TRBD2	many	TRBV5-1	TRBJ2-7	TGCGCCAGCAGCGAGTTGAGGACTAGCTCCTACGAGCAGTACTTC	CASSELRTSSYEQYF
.	few	TRBV12-3/TRBV12-4	TRBJ2-7	TGTGCCAGCAGTAAGGGACTCCTAGACTACGAGCAGTACTTC	CASSKGLLDYEQYF
.	few	TRBV7-2	TRBJ1-3	TGTGCCAGCAGCTTAAGCAGGGGTGGTGGAAACACCATATATTTT	CASSLSRGGGNTIYF
TRBD2	.	TRBV5-1	TRBJ2-1	TGCGCCAGCAGCAAAAGCGGGAGCTCCTACAATGAGCAGTTCTTC	CASSKSGSSYNEQFF
.	.	TRBV5-1	TRBJ2-5	TGCGCCAGCAGCTTGGTAGGTCAGAACCAAGAGACCCAGTACTTC	CASSLVGQNQETQYF
.	.	TRBV5-4	TRBJ1-4	TGTGCCAGCAGCTTTGGGTTGGGGACTAATGAAAAACTGTTTTTT	CASSFGLGTNEKLFF